This T cell receptor (beta chain) was sequenced for a study of cytomegalovirus exposure and HLA in healthy donors (dated by TCRdb to about 2017). About the study as a whole: An earlier analysis of some 500 of the donors reported 250 to 300 Gb of sequence data and some 120 million unique TCR beta sequences from roughly 180 million T cells. An early release covering roughly 640 HLA-typed donors comprised 250 to 350 gigabases of sequencing data and roughly 86 million unique TCR sequences. Of the 398 genotyped donors, about 80% fell in the genetic ancestry cluster associated with self-reported Caucasian donors. The study aimed to test whether signatures of past pathogen exposure could be identified by cataloging public T cell receptors. Using immunosequencing, the study profiled T cell repertoires from fewer than 700 subjects and related those repertoires to cytomegalovirus serostatus. In addition to the first cohort of 500 to 850 subjects, a separate validation cohort of about 120 different subjects was used. The study combined high-throughput TCR immunosequencing, statistical association of individual TCRs with disease status, and machine learning to predict cytomegalovirus infection status. To study patterns of TCR occurrence, a later analysis re-analyzed previously published TCR beta repertoires from under 750 donors and added high-resolution HLA genotyping. The later analysis used no new phenotypic data to find candidate immune exposures, relying instead on TCR beta sequences and their occurrence across donors. In an earlier analysis of roughly 580 of the donors, high-throughput TCR beta sequencing was used to judge whether each TCR beta V gene segment behaved as functional or pseudogenic. Alongside the repertoire data, information on donor age, sex, ethnicity and CMV serostatus was compiled. A later genetic analysis took genome-wide SNP genotypes for 398 of the 666 donors and used that subset as a discovery cohort. All discovery cohort repertoires had been generated using a single sequencing platform. Both class I and class II loci were covered by HLA typing, at four-digit resolution. The number of typed donors differed by locus: roughly 629-630 for A, B, C, DRB1 and DQB1; 500 to 550 for DQA1; 606 for DPA1; and 450 to 480 for DPB1. A few DR-DQ haplotypes were handled as single units for association and clustering because linkage in the cohort was strong. Among a few hundred genotyped donors of the cohort, an average of about 240,000 unique TCR beta nucleotide sequences were sequenced per donor, roughly 20% of them non-productive.

General study outcomes and caveats: Most CMV-associated TCR beta chains appeared to be HLA-restricted in a later analysis, and the HLA associations seemed to be driven largely by CMV exposure. In a later analysis, HLA-associated TCR beta chains were found to be more clonally expanded and to have lower generation probabilities than equally common non-associated chains. Because counts were too low, some 16 rarely observed V segments, including chromosome 9 orphons, were excluded from the earlier analysis of around 640 of the donors. Specific HLA alleles were associated with 15,000 to 20,000 TCR beta sequences at a false discovery rate of 0.05 in a later analysis. A further reported finding was that TCR beta sequences accurately predicted the HLA-A and HLA-B alleles for most subjects in the first cohort. An earlier analysis of around 600 of the donors showed that most TCR beta V segments appeared in productive rearrangements either about 90% or about 30% of the time, which broadly matched IMGT annotations. A later analysis found that TCR association rates varied across HLA loci, with DRB1 alleles showing the most associated TCRs and HLA-C alleles the fewest. Because the 87-base-pair reads could not distinguish some IMGT-functional V segments, including TRBV6-2 and TRBV6-3, those segments were excluded. The presence/absence analyses assumed that sequencing depth was roughly uniform across donors, and that assumption may not be true. CMV serostatus was the only immune exposure information available for the cohort. It was suggested by the authors that the approach could potentially be generalized to other disease states and immunological phenotypes. When HLA alleles, especially DR and DQ, strongly co-occurred, TCR associations were difficult to assign to individual alleles. In vitro tests confirmed that a few of the cytomegalovirus-associated TCR beta chains recognize cytomegalovirus antigens. A cluster of highly shared sequence variants was judged likely to be a technical artifact of the sequencing pipeline. Because HLA typing was unavailable for some donors at each locus, only the typed subset was used in association tests. The classifier was reported to diagnose cytomegalovirus status with high specificity and sensitivity in both the original and validation cohorts. V-gene and J-gene trimming of TCR beta chains was associated with a missense DCLRE1C variant in a later genetic analysis, and the association was replicated in an independent cohort. In a later genetic analysis, fewer N-insertions in productive TCRs were reported among donors in an Asian-associated ancestry cluster than the roughly 700-donor mean. Only TCR beta chains were sequenced in this cohort, and the absence of alpha or paired-chain data limited detectable features. According to a later analysis, parvovirus B19, influenza, CMV and Epstein-Barr virus appeared linked to several top co-occurrence clusters. Linkage disequilibrium might explain the correlated functional status among segregating V segments, but an unknown experimental factor could not be excluded. Most TCR sequences were observed very rarely across donors, whereas some public TCRs were present in many individuals. In the study, 164 TCR beta chains were listed as associated with cytomegalovirus.

On this clone: Its binding antigen is unknown. Within one base of it there is no much larger clone, and no base qualities were kept.

Library preparation used the immunoSEQ multiplex PCR assay. For the multiplex PCR, a mixture combining 60 forward primers for TCR Vbeta segments and 13 reverse primers for TCR Jbeta segments was used. The CDR3 region of rearranged TCR beta genes was amplified from genomic DNA with a multiplex PCR assay. On the Illumina HiSeq System, the amplified TCR beta libraries were sequenced as 87-base-pair reads. The original methods were these. In a later analysis, roughly 80 million unique TCR beta chains were counted across the 500 to 700 repertoires, and around 11 million of these chains were shared by at least two donors. A nearest-neighbor algorithm error-corrected the raw reads and collapsed the reads into unique sequences, merging closely related sequences to remove PCR and sequencing errors. To assign V, D and J gene segments, CDR3 sequences were aligned to IMGT reference sequences. For a sequence to be retained, a match of at least six nucleotides to both a V gene segment and a J gene segment was required. A rearrangement was called productive if the CDR3 had no stop codons and remained in frame with V and J, and every other rearrangement was called non-productive. CDR3 was defined by IMGT convention, running from the second conserved V-encoded cysteine to the conserved J-encoded phenylalanine. The earlier analysis of about 620 of the donors excluded sequences that lacked an unambiguous match to a single V gene segment. In an earlier analysis of 587 of the donors, V segments were called functional above 56.7% productive rearrangements and were called segregating when the between-donor standard deviation exceeded 5%. To diagnose cytomegalovirus status from the catalog of TCR beta chain sequences, a statistical classification framework was built. V and J gene assignment, in a later analysis, came from comparing TCR nucleotide sequences with IMGT/GENE-DB human TR gene sequences. The TCRdist pipeline was used in a later analysis to assign CDR3 sequences and most-parsimonious VDJ recombination scenarios. In a later analysis, each TCR beta chain was defined by its CDR3 amino acid sequence together with its V-gene family, and reads lacking a unique V-gene family were excluded. To address suspected cross-contamination and a sequencing artifact, a later analysis removed 450 to 700 highly shared, low-generation-probability nucleotide sequences. A later analysis calculated a clonal expansion index for each public chain from normalized within-repertoire ranks of inferred template counts. In a later analysis, generation probabilities were computed with a VDJ recombination model fitted to out-of-frame rearrangements, and the resulting probabilities were checked against IGoR. A later analysis scored TCR-TCR, TCR-HLA and TCR-CMV co-occurrence with hypergeometric tests, applying a repertoire-size bias correction to TCR pairs. To estimate false discovery rates, a later analysis permuted the HLA or CMV assignments 20 times. A later analysis grouped co-occurring TCRs with DBSCAN, adding TCRdist sequence similarity when clustering within HLA-allele-positive subsets. Repertoires with fewer than 30,000 or more than 120,000 public chains were left out of co-occurrence clustering, as were roughly five repertoires with anomalous nucleotide sharing. The clones in this table, taken by TCRdb from immuneACCESS, are in-frame only. Not every clone is retained; where verified, under half of the shortfall comes from an unresolved V gene, and the cause of the rest is unknown. V, J and clone size are taken as reported in that table, and D and trimming were inferred from the DNA itself. Present in this sample are 40,000 to 45,000 clones, about nine tenths of which were seen just once. About 8% of the sample rests with the top ten.

The cohort comprised 710 or so healthy bone marrow donors. All cohort members were sampled while nominally healthy, although unrecorded immune exposures were likely present. The donor tested CMV seropositive, placing the donor among the 289 seropositive members of the cohort. A peripheral blood sample was provided by each donor, and peripheral blood mononuclear cells were used for TCR beta sequencing. The Qiagen DNeasy Blood Extraction Kit was used to extract genomic DNA from the blood cell samples. CDR1 and CDR2 were assigned from the germline V gene as SQVTM and ANQGSEA. The CDR3, from cysteine to phenylalanine, totals 14 residues. Only the CDR3 DNA stays, 42 bases, in frame from base 1. Trimming at the junction amounts to 7 bases on V and 6 bases on J, and the germline ends lie 21 bases apart.

This clonotype was obtained from a middle-aged woman in good health and CMV-seropositive. Here the chain combines TRBV29-1 and TRBJ1-1; a tentative D match to TRBD1 spans 6 bases. The sample taken for sequencing was PBMCs. The sequenced DNA is TGCAGCGCATCTTTGGGGGCAGGGATGTCTGAAGCTTTCTTT. Its product reads: CSASLGAGMSEAFF.